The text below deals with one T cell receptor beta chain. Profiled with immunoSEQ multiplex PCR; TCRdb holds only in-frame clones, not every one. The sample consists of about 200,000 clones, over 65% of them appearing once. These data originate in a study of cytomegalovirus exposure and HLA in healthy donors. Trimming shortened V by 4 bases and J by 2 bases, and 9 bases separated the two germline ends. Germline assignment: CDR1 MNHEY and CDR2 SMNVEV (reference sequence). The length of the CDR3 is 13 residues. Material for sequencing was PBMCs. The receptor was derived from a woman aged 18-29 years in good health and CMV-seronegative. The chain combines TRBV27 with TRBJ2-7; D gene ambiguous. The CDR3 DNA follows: TGTGCCAGCAGTTCCGGCAAAGCCTACGAGCAGTACTTC. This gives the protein CASSSGKAYEQYF.